This entry concerns a single T cell receptor beta chain. Trimming took 5 bases from V and 8 from J; bases not matched to a gene: 7. The CDR3 spans 14 residues. Library preparation (for TCRbeta) was performed with unique molecular identifiers. TCRdb independently ran MiXCR on the PCR reads; one entry per CDR3 protein. The table lists 150,000 to 250,000 distinct CDR3 sequences, roughly 15% of them singletons. The entry originates in a study of T-cell reconstitution after alpha-beta-depleted transplantation in children. The receptor was isolated from a human donor who donated a stem cell graft to a child with acute lymphoblastic leukemia. This sequence joins TRBV12-3 or TRBV12-4 and TRBJ2-1; 9 positions agree with TRBD2. The specimen comprised PBMCs from the stem cell graft donor, sampled from the stem cell graft. CDR3 region: CASSPPSGMDEQFF. The CDR3 DNA reads as TGTGCCAGCAGTCCCCCTAGCGGGATGGATGAGCAGTTCTTC.